Listed here are 14 T cell receptor beta chains from one sample, sequenced in a study of blood T cell repertoires in COVID-19. Assay: immunoSEQ multiplex PCR; the TCRdb copy retains only in-frame clones and omits some. The sample records around 250,000 clones, approximately 86% being singletons. The specimen sequenced was peripheral blood. The receptor set was obtained from a man aged 35 to 55 with active or convalescent COVID-19.

This chain links TRBV7-9 with TRBJ2-1, with a tentative D call TRBD1 (6 bases). V lost 1 base, J lost 6 bases, and 19 bases lay in between. From germline, CDR1 is SEHNR and CDR2 FQNEAQ (reference sequence). This CDR3 has 17 residues. The CDR3 spells CASSLGVLGASGNEQFF. In nucleotides, the CDR3 is TGTGCCAGCAGCTTAGGAGTTTTGGGGGCCTCAGGCAATGAGCAGTTCTTC. Full variable domain (rest looked up from reference TRBV7-9 and TRBJ2-1): DTGVSQNPRHKITKRGQNVTFRCDPISEHNRLYWYRQTLGQGPEFLTYFQNEAQLEKSRLLSDRFSAERPKGSFSTLEIQRTEQGDSAMYLCASSLGVLGASGNEQFFGPGTRLTVL.

The table lists this clone with a few counts. The CDR3 DNA is TGCAGCGCCCGGACAGGGTACGATGGCTACACCTTC. Translation: CSARTGYDGYTF. The chain employs TRBV29-1 and TRBJ1-2; 8 bases map to TRBD1. V was pared by 7 bases and J by 6 bases, with 7 bases of the junction left unmatched. Per the germline V gene, CDR1 is SQVTM and CDR2 is ANQGSEA. The CDR3 totals 12 residues.

J is TRBJ2-2 and V is TRBV28; perhaps TRBD1 as D (6 bases). The V and J ends lost 2 bases and 5 bases respectively, with 15 bases between them. Germline V gene sequence: CDR1 MDHEN, CDR2 SYDVKM. This CDR3 has 16 residues. The CDR3 loop is CASSLNTQGWTGELFF. CDR3 bases: TGTGCCAGCAGTTTAAACACACAGGGCTGGACCGGGGAGCTGTTTTTT.

This sequence joins TRBV6-5 and TRBJ2-7; 7 bases fit TRBD1. J lost 2 bases, V lost 6 bases, and 10 bases had no gene match. This CDR3 has 15 amino acids. Germline V CDR1 and CDR2: MNHEY, SVGAGI. CDR3 DNA: TGTGCCAGCAGGGGAACCGGGACAGCCGCCTACGAGCAGTACTTC. It encodes CASRGTGTAAYEQYF.

This clone was picked up one time. The J gene is TRBJ1-1, the V gene TRBV6-5, with unresolved D. CDR3 length: 15 amino acids. V was pared by 7 bases and J by 1 base, with 16 bases between. Per germline, CDR1 MNHEY and CDR2 SVGAGI. The chain's CDR3 is CASTQGVRSNTEAFF. The CDR3, as DNA: TGTGCCAGCACCCAAGGAGTTAGGTCGAACACTGAAGCTTTCTTT.

J is TRBJ2-3 and V is TRBV5-1; D may be TRBD1 (6 bases). Germline loops: CDR1 SGHRS, CDR2 YFSETQ. The CDR3 sequence is 14 residues long. V was cut by 4 bases and J by 2 bases, with 11 bases left in between. The CDR3 reads CASSLGQYTDTQYF. The CDR3, as DNA: TGCGCCAGCAGCCTAGGACAGTACACAGATACGCAGTATTTT.

The chain couples TRBV7-9 to TRBJ2-2; 11 bases agree with TRBD2. J lost 0 bases, V lost 5 bases, and 5 bases had no gene match. The length of the CDR3 is 17 residues. The V gene's germline CDR1 is SEHNR and CDR2 FQNEAQ (reference sequence). CDR3 DNA sequence: TGTGCCAGCAGCGCCATGACTAGCGGGACGAACACCGGGGAGCTGTTTTTT. Amino acid sequence: CASSAMTSGTNTGELFF.

In its sample, this clone was seen once. The CDR3 region has the DNA TGTGCCAGCTCACAAATACAGGGGTCGGTGGCTTTCTTT. It yields the protein CASSQIQGSVAFF. This chain links TRBV18 with TRBJ1-1, with TRBD1 identical over 7 bases. Germline-derived CDR1 and CDR2 are KGHSH and LQKENI. The J segment lost 11 bases and the V segment lost 4 bases, leaving 10 bases of the junction unmatched. The CDR3 length is 13 residues.

The V call is TRBV24-1, the J call TRBJ1-2; 7 bases fit TRBD1. Germline V lookup: CDR1 KGHDR, CDR2 SFDVKD. The CDR3 is 15 amino acids. The V segment lost 4 bases and the J segment 3 bases; nucleotides outside the gene matches: 7. For the CDR3, the DNA is TGTGCCACCAGTGACCGAGACAGGGACGACTATGGCTACACCTTC. This encodes CATSDRDRDDYGYTF.

The table lists this clone with a count of one. This chain links TRBV14 with TRBJ2-3; TRBD2 agrees at 9 bases. With V trimmed by 3 bases and J by 0 bases, 7 bases remained unmatched. The CDR3 is made up of 17 amino acids. In germline, CDR1 is SGHDN, CDR2 FVKESK. In nucleotides, the CDR3 is TGTGCCAGCAGCCAGGGGACTAGCAGTTATAGCACAGATACGCAGTATTTT. Its protein is CASSQGTSSYSTDTQYF.

The V call is TRBV14, the J call TRBJ2-3; D call uncertain. V was pared by 7 bases and J by 4 bases, with 9 bases between. The CDR3 length is 12 residues. Germline lookup yields CDR1 SGHDN and CDR2 FVKESK. The CDR3 nucleotides read TGTGCCAGCAAGGCGGTTGCAGATACGCAGTATTTT. Translating it yields CASKAVADTQYF.

The chain combines TRBV19 with TRBJ1-5; TRBD1 matches 9 bases. The germline V gene encodes CDR1 LNHDA and CDR2 SQIVND (reference sequence). This CDR3 region has 14 residues. The V and J ends lost 6 bases and 7 bases, in that order; junction bases with no gene match: 7. This chain's CDR3 is CASREGQGRQPQHF. CDR3 bases: TGTGCCAGTAGGGAAGGACAGGGGAGACAGCCCCAGCATTTT.

This rearrangement joins TRBV11-2 to TRBJ2-3, with D unresolved. Germline V gene sequence: CDR1 SGHAT, CDR2 FQNNGV. This CDR3 has 12 residues. V was shortened by 5 bases and J by 8 bases, with 11 bases between the two germline ends. The CDR3 here is CASSEVWVTQYF. CDR3 in DNA: TGTGCCAGCAGCGAGGTCTGGGTTACGCAGTATTTT.

This clone was seen a few times. The chain uses TRBV27 and TRBJ1-2; 8 nucleotides align to TRBD1. CDR1 and CDR2 (germline): MNHEY, SMNVEV (reference sequence). The V gene end was trimmed by 5 bases and the J gene end by 2 bases; junction bases not matched to a gene: 4. The CDR3 contains 14 residues. The CDR3 sequence: CASSVTGGNYGYTF. CDR3 coding DNA: TGTGCCAGCAGTGTAACAGGGGGGAACTATGGCTACACCTTC.